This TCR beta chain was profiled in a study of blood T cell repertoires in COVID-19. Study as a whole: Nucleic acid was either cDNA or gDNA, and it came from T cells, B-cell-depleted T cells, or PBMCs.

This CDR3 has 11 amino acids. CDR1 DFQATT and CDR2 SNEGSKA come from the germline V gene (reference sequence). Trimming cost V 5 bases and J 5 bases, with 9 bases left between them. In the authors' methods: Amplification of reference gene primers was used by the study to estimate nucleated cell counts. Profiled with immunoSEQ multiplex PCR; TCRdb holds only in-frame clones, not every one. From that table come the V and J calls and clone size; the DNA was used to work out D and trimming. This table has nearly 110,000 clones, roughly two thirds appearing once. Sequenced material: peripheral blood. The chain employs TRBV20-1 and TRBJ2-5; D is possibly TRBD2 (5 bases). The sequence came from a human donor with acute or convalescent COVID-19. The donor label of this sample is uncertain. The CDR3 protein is CSAGRGETQYF. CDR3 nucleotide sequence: TGCAGTGCTGGGCGCGGGGAGACCCAGTACTTC.